A single T cell receptor beta chain is shown here with its context. Its matching antigen is unknown. Arm-PCR of CDR3 regions and iRepertoire HTBI primers were used to build TCR beta libraries. In TCRdb, the multiplex PCR reads were re-called with MiXCR into one record per CDR3 protein. The table records about 540,000 distinct CDR3 sequences, about 13% of them present only once. Time point: newly diagnosed GD, antithyroid drugs for less than 3 months. Generation of the TCR library employed RNA extracted from PBMCs. Investigators report Graves' disease was diagnosed under American Thyroid Association guidelines. These data are taken from a study of regulatory T cells in long-lasting Graves disease. Findings and limits, study-wide: The study found TRBV28, TRBJ1-2 and TRBJ2-5 favored in persistent disease.

Deletions cut 4 bases from V and 4 bases from J, with 6 bases between. The CDR3 consists of 11 residues. Germline CDR1 SQVTM, CDR2 ANQGSEA. In addition, the sample was reused for a study of T cells in Graves' hyperthyroidism and ophthalmopathy. That source reports: Participants, patients aged 18 to 65, had newly diagnosed hyperthyroidism with a duration under 2 months. Peripheral blood also featured most of the thyroid clonotypes expanded above 0.001.

The chain joins TRBV29-1 to TRBJ2-3; no definite D call. The sequence was collected from a man between 25 and 39 years old with Graves disease. Material: peripheral blood mononuclear cells (PBMCs), obtained at new diagnosis, from a patient treated with antithyroid drugs. Here the CDR3 reads CSVVPPDTQYF. The CDR3 region has the DNA TGCAGCGTTGTCCCCCCAGATACGCAGTATTTT.